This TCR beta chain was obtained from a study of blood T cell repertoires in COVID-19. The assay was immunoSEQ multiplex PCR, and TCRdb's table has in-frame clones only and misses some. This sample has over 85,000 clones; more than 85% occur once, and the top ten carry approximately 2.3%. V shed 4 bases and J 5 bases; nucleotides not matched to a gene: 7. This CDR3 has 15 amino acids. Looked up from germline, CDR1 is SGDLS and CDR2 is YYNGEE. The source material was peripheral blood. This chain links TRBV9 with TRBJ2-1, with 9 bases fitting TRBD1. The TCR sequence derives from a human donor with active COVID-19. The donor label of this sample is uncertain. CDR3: CASSPRQGGHNEQFF. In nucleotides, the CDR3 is TGTGCCAGCAGCCCCCGACAGGGGGGACACAATGAGCAGTTCTTC.